These T cell receptor beta chains were read from a single sample in a study of cytomegalovirus exposure and HLA in healthy donors. Assay: immunoSEQ multiplex PCR; the TCRdb copy retains only in-frame clones and omits some. The top ten clones hold about 1.5% of a sample with 150,000 to 200,000 clones, 77% of them seen once. The sample was PBMCs. The source of these receptors is a young man in good health and CMV-seronegative. Each CDR3 is given with its conserved first and last residue. The order of the fields is CDR3 length, J gene, D gene, clone size, V gene, CDR3 DNA, CDR3 protein. A D gene is named only where the DNA matches it firmly. Expanded clones are given a class, and other clones once, few, many or no size at all.

16 | TRBJ2-6 | . | . | TRBV10-3 | TGTGCCATCGCGGTCGGGTTCAACTCTGGGGCCAACGTCCTGACTTTC | CAIAVGFNSGANVLTF
12 | TRBJ1-2 | . | . | TRBV7-2 | TGTGCCAGCAGCTTTCATAACTATGGCTACACCTTC | CASSFHNYGYTF
14 | TRBJ2-5 | TRBD1 | once | TRBV5-1 | TGCGCCAGCAGCTCAGGGGGCTCGGAAGAGACCCAGTACTTC | CASSSGGSEETQYF
17 | TRBJ2-1 | TRBD1 | . | TRBV5-1 | TGCGCCAGCAGCCCTGTGGCGGGACAGGGGGAATACAATGAGCAGTTCTTC | CASSPVAGQGEYNEQFF
14 | TRBJ2-7 | TRBD2 | few | TRBV11-3 | TGTGCCAGCAGCAGCACTAGCGGCTCCTACGAGCAGTACTTC | CASSSTSGSYEQYF
15 | TRBJ1-2 | TRBD1 | . | TRBV5-8 | TGTGCCAGCAGCCCGGGACAGGGAATTAACTATGGCTACACCTTC | CASSPGQGINYGYTF
13 | TRBJ2-1 | . | once | TRBV5-6 | TGTGCCAGCAGCTTATTTGCGGACAATGAGCAGTTCTTC | CASSLFADNEQFF
17 | TRBJ2-5 | . | . | TRBV5-1 | TGCGCCAGCAGCTTGGTGGCTACGGGGAGGATCCAAGAGACCCAGTACTTC | CASSLVATGRIQETQYF
12 | TRBJ2-4 | TRBD2 | . | TRBV5-1 | TGCGCCACCTCGGGGAGGGAAAACATTCAGTACTTC | CATSGRENIQYF
14 | TRBJ2-5 | . | few | TRBV11-3 | TGTGCCAGCAGCTTACAGTACCAAGAAGAGACCCAGTACTTC | CASSLQYQEETQYF
16 | TRBJ2-3 | . | . | TRBV15 | TGTGCCACCGGACCGGGTGGGGGGGCCCTAACAGATACGCAGTATTTT | CATGPGGGALTDTQYF
16 | TRBJ1-4 | . | . | TRBV21-1 | TGTGCCAGCAGCAGCCTTTACAGGGATTCTAATGAAAAACTGTTTTTT | CASSSLYRDSNEKLFF
14 | TRBJ2-1 | TRBD1 | . | TRBV4-2 | TGTGCCAGCAGCCAAGCAGACAGGGTGGGTGAGCAGTTCTTC | CASSQADRVGEQFF
15 | TRBJ2-5 | TRBD2 | . | TRBV7-2 | TGTGCCAGCAGCCAAGTTAGCGGGGGAGGGGAGACCCAGTACTTC | CASSQVSGGGETQYF
14 | TRBJ1-1 | . | . | TRBV7-9 | TGTGCCAGCAGGAAAGGGGGAATAAACACTGAAGCTTTCTTT | CASRKGGINTEAFF
11 | TRBJ1-1 | . | . | TRBV19 | TGTGCCAGTAGTACAGGGGTCTGGGCTTTCTTT | CASSTGVWAFF
15 | TRBJ2-1 | . | . | TRBV15 | TGTGCCACCAGCAGAGATGAGACAGCTCACAATGAGCAGTTCTTC | CATSRDETAHNEQFF
12 | TRBJ2-5 | . | once | TRBV7-2 | TGTGCCAGCAGCTTACGCGCTGAGACCCAGTACTTC | CASSLRAETQYF
14 | TRBJ2-3 | . | . | TRBV6-4 | TGTGCCAGCAGTGAGGGGACAAGCACAGATACGCAGTATTTT | CASSEGTSTDTQYF
19 | TRBJ2-5 | TRBD2 | few | TRBV6-1 | TGTGCCAGCAGTGCAATCAGGACTAGCGGGAGGTTACGCCAAGAGACCCAGTACTTC | CASSAIRTSGRLRQETQYF
14 | TRBJ2-4 | TRBD1 | . | TRBV19 | TGTGCCACCACCGACAGGGGGGGGAAAAACATTCAGTACTTC | CATTDRGGKNIQYF
14 | TRBJ1-5 | TRBD1 | . | TRBV5-4 | TGTGCCAGCAGCCGGACAGGGGACAATCAGCCCCAGCATTTT | CASSRTGDNQPQHF
13 | TRBJ1-5 | . | once | TRBV6-6 | TGTGCCAGCAGTTTGATGGCAGGGCAGCCCCAGCATTTT | CASSLMAGQPQHF
14 | TRBJ2-6 | TRBD1 | . | TRBV19 | TGTGCCACGGCCGACAGGGGCGGGGCCAACGTCCTGACTTTC | CATADRGGANVLTF
17 | TRBJ1-6 | TRBD1 | . | TRBV27 | TGTGCCAGCAGTTTATCGATCGGGACAGGGAATAATTCACCCCTCCACTTT | CASSLSIGTGNNSPLHF
17 | TRBJ1-2 | TRBD1 | . | TRBV7-9 | TGTTCCAGCAGCTTAGTTGGAGGGACAGGGTCTAACTATGGCTACACCTTC | CSSSLVGGTGSNYGYTF
13 | TRBJ1-2 | . | few | TRBV6-6 | TGTGCCAGCATGACGGAGGGCTTCTATGGCTACACCTTC | CASMTEGFYGYTF
13 | TRBJ1-1 | . | . | TRBV29-1 | TGCAGCGTCCAAAAAGAGGCGTACACTGAAGCTTTCTTT | CSVQKEAYTEAFF
13 | TRBJ2-5 | TRBD2 | . | TRBV29-1 | TGCAGCGTCCGGACTAGCGGCCAAGAGACCCAGTACTTC | CSVRTSGQETQYF
15 | TRBJ2-3 | . | . | TRBV21-1 | TGTGCCACCCAAACTGCCTATACGCATACAGATACGCAGTATTTT | CATQTAYTHTDTQYF
13 | TRBJ1-6 | . | . | TRBV7-2 | TGTGCCAGCAGCTTAGAGGGGTCGTCACCCCTCCACTTT | CASSLEGSSPLHF
14 | TRBJ1-1 | . | . | TRBV11-3 | TGTGCCGTGACAGGAGATCCCTTGAACACTGAAGCTTTCTTT | CAVTGDPLNTEAFF
16 | TRBJ2-3 | TRBD2 | . | TRBV5-1 | TGCGCCAGCAGCTGGCCGAGCGGGGGGAGCACAGATACGCAGTATTTT | CASSWPSGGSTDTQYF
16 | TRBJ1-5 | . | . | TRBV15 | TGTGCCACCAGAGAGTCAGGTGCCCTTAGCAATCAGCCCCAGCATTTT | CATRESGALSNQPQHF
15 | TRBJ2-1 | . | . | TRBV4-3 | TGCGCCAGCAGCCCGGGGGACTGGAAGGGCAATGAGCAGTTCTTC | CASSPGDWKGNEQFF
13 | TRBJ2-3 | TRBD2 | . | TRBV27 | TGTGCCAGCAGACTAGCGGGTGAAGATACGCAGTATTTT | CASRLAGEDTQYF
14 | TRBJ2-7 | . | . | TRBV7-2 | TGTGCCAGCAGCTTGGGACTCCTGACCCACGAGCAGTACTTC | CASSLGLLTHEQYF
14 | TRBJ2-7 | TRBD2 | . | TRBV19 | TGTGCCAGTAGCCGGACTAGCGGCTCCTACGAGCAGTACTTC | CASSRTSGSYEQYF
14 | TRBJ2-7 | . | once | TRBV7-9 | TGTGCCAGCAGCTTCGGGGACATACCCTACGAGCAGTACTTC | CASSFGDIPYEQYF
13 | TRBJ2-1 | . | once | TRBV7-3 | TGTGCCAGCAGCCCGTACAGGGTTCAGGAGCAGTTCTTC | CASSPYRVQEQFF